This entry concerns a single T cell receptor (beta chain). Its target is unknown. The study reverse transcribed the entire isolated RNA, so it sequenced expressed TCRB transcripts. Profiling relied on immunoSEQ multiplex PCR, and the TCRdb table lists in-frame clones only, not all of them. The sample contains approximately 250,000 clones, around 25% of which appear only once. Each of the CD4+ naive, central memory, regulatory and stem cell-like memory populations was sorted via CD45RO/CCR7/CD25/CD127/CD95/CD27. The V gene lost 1 base and the J gene lost 3 bases, with 3 bases spanning the gap. The CDR3 covers 12 residues. CDR1 and CDR2 (germline): SGHAT, FQNNGV. This sample is drawn from a study of beta chain features in type 1 diabetes. Broader study findings: A closer apparent resemblance between naive, central memory and Treg TCRB repertoires was seen in patients than in healthy donors. TCRB CDR3s were moderately but significantly shorter in Type 1 diabetes patients in all four CD4+ subsets.

The sequence was obtained from a woman in her thirties with type 1 diabetes. The chain employs TRBV11-2 and TRBJ2-5; the D is unclear. Sequencing was done on a sample of naive CD4+ T cells from blood. CDR3 sequence: CASSLVKETQYF. CDR3 coding DNA: TGTGCCAGCAGCTTAGTAAAAGAGACCCAGTACTTC.